This T cell receptor (beta chain) was captured in a study of T cell repertoires in cytomegalovirus infection. Overall study context: Well-studied HLA-B-restricted epitopes and recently identified HLA-C-restricted epitopes of CMV were both used in the study. Public signatures in TCR beta pointed to CMV infection and matching HLA type. General observations from the study: Of the TCR beta families, the public ones yielded a cumulative frequency that identified carriers of CMV plus the relevant HLA. HLA-C-restricted CMV clonotypes gave the most frequent clonotype in two of eight donors.

In the case of this clonotype: The antigen remains unidentified.

TCRdb called the reads again in MiXCR, with one record for every CDR3 protein. The table records 250,000 to 400,000 distinct CDR3 sequences, 20% to 25% of them present only once. The CDR3 has 13 residues. The V end lost 3 bases, the J end lost 3 bases, and 6 bases lay between the germline ends. CDR1 and CDR2 from the germline V gene are SNHLY and FYNNEI. The rearrangement uses TRBV2 and TRBJ1-5; D unclear. The sample here was cultured PBMCs, taken from culture after CMV antigen stimulation. This sequence originates from a human donor in good health (CMV status not recorded). Some clones in this sample may be carry-over from other donors' samples. The CDR3 sequence is CASSDSANQPQHF. CDR3 bases: TGTGCCAGCAGTGACTCAGCCAATCAGCCCCAGCATTTT.